Presented here are 12 T cell receptor beta chains from one specimen sequenced in a study of OX40 agonist ivuxolimab in advanced cancers. Assay: immunoSEQ multiplex PCR; the TCRdb copy retains only in-frame clones and omits some. The table records around 75,000 clones, 65% to 85% of them present only once. Sequencing was performed on CD4+ or CD8+ T cells sorted from blood, taken in a trial of the OX40 agonist ivuxolimab. The source of these receptors is an adult with an advanced solid tumor such as melanoma, head and neck, liver or kidney cancer.

The genes are TRBV19 and TRBJ2-7, with TRBD1 as a possible D gene (6 bases). Trimming shortened V by 3 bases and J by 11 bases, and 20 bases separated the two germline ends. CDR3 size: 14 residues. The germline gives CDR1 LNHDA, CDR2 SQIVND (reference sequence). The chain's CDR3 is CASSMGDTGHSKYF. The CDR3 nucleotides are TGTGCCAGTAGTATGGGGGACACGGGGCATTCAAAGTACTTC.

The gene calls are TRBV29-1 and TRBJ1-1; D remains unclear. CDR3 length: 13 residues. The V gene lost 4 bases and the J gene lost 0 bases, with 9 bases spanning the gap. CDR1 is SQVTM, CDR2 ANQGSEA, per germline. The chain's CDR3 is CSVGLIMNTEAFF. The CDR3 region has the DNA TGCAGCGTTGGGCTCATCATGAACACTGAAGCTTTCTTT.

This clone has only a few counts. The J gene is TRBJ1-5, the V gene TRBV6-5; D may be TRBD1 (5 bases). The CDR3 has 14 residues. V shed 2 bases and J shed 1 base, with 6 bases lying between them. Germline V gives CDR1 MNHEY, CDR2 SVGAGI. The CDR3 protein is CASSYRQSNQPQHF. DNA for the CDR3: TGTGCCAGCAGTTACCGACAGAGCAATCAGCCCCAGCATTTT.

The chain carries TRBV19 and TRBJ2-5; D is perhaps TRBD1 (5 bases). CDR3 size: 13 residues. CDR1 is LNHDA, CDR2 SQIVND, per germline (reference sequence). The V end was cut by 3 bases, the J end by 4 bases, with 9 bases between. CDR3 in DNA: TGTGCCAGTAGTATGGACAACCCAGAGACCCAGTACTTC. Its translation: CASSMDNPETQYF.

The chain links TRBV6-1 to TRBJ1-6, with unresolved D. Trimming stripped 7 bases from V and 6 bases from J, with 13 bases between. CDR1 and CDR2 from the germline V gene are MNHNS and SASEGT. The CDR3 is 14 residues long. The CDR3 DNA is TGTGCCAGCACCACCAGGAGTTTTAATTCACCCCTCCACTTT. Translation: CASTTRSFNSPLHF.

The chain employs TRBV2 and TRBJ2-5; 8 bases match TRBD1. This CDR3 is 14 amino acids long. V lost 10 bases and J lost 5; bases outside the gene matches: 12. Germline CDR1 and CDR2: SNHLY and FYNNEI. Written as DNA, the CDR3 is TGTGCCACCGCCCGACAGGGGCTTAGGGAGACCCAGTACTTC. It codes for CATARQGLRETQYF.

This chain's CDR3 is CASSYSGRGNTGELFF. The CDR3 DNA reads as TGTGCCAGCAGTTACTCAGGCAGGGGGAACACCGGGGAGCTGTTTTTT. The chain uses TRBV6-6 and TRBJ2-2, with D possibly matching TRBD1 (6 bases). The germline CDR1 and CDR2 sequences are MNHNY and SVGAGI (reference sequence). The CDR3 length is 16 residues. V was shortened by 0 bases and J by 1 base, with 9 bases between the two germline ends.

The rearrangement joins TRBV5-4 to TRBJ2-3; 8 bases align to TRBD2. CDR1 is SGHNT, CDR2 YYREEE, per germline (reference sequence). The trim removed 2 bases at V and 1 base at J, leaving 3 bases unmatched. The CDR3 has 15 residues. The DNA for the CDR3 is TGTGCCAGCAGCTTCGGGGGGGTGGGCACAGATACGCAGTATTTT. It specifies CASSFGGVGTDTQYF.

This chain connects TRBV7-2 to TRBJ2-4; 7 bases line up with TRBD1. The V gene end was trimmed by 1 base and the J gene end by 0 bases; junction bases not matched to a gene: 3. Germline V gene data show CDR1 as SGHTA and CDR2 as FQGNSA. The CDR3 runs to 16 residues. CDR3 bases: TGTGCCAGCAGCTTAGGACAGGGAATAGCCAAAAACATTCAGTACTTC. Amino acids: CASSLGQGIAKNIQYF.

The CDR3 DNA reads as TGCGCCAGCAGCTTGGATTCTAAAACAGGGGCTGGGGCCAACGTCCTGACTTTC. Amino acid sequence: CASSLDSKTGAGANVLTF. This chain links TRBV5-1 with TRBJ2-6; TRBD1 agrees at 7 bases. CDR1 is SGHRS, CDR2 YFSETQ, per germline. This CDR3 comprises 18 residues. J gave up 2 bases and V 0 bases, and 8 bases lay outside the gene matches.

The chain joins TRBV19 to TRBJ2-7; D call uncertain. V was pared by 10 bases and J by 2 bases, with 9 bases between. Germline assignment: CDR1 LNHDA and CDR2 SQIVND (reference sequence). The CDR3 sequence is 11 residues long. CDR3 residues: CATTEAYEQYF. DNA of the CDR3: TGTGCCACCACAGAGGCCTACGAGCAGTACTTC.

This chain connects TRBV5-1 to TRBJ1-5; TRBD1 aligns across 7 bases. The CDR3 has 15 amino acids. Germline CDR1 reads SGHRS; CDR2 reads YFSETQ. Unmatched junction bases numbered 9, after V lost 3 bases and J lost 6 bases. The CDR3 spells CASSYSSGGFQPQHF. CDR3 coding DNA: TGCGCCAGCAGCTACTCATCAGGGGGATTTCAGCCCCAGCATTTT.